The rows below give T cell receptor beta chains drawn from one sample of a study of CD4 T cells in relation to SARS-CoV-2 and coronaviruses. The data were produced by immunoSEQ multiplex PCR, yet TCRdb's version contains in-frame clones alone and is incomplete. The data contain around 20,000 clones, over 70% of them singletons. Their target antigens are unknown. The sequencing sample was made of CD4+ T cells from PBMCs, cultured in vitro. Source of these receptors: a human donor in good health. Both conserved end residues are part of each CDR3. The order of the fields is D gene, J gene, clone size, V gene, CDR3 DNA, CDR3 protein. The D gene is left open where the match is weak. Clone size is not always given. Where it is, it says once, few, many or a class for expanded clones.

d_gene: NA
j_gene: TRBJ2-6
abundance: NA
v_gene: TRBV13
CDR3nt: TGTGCCAGCAGCTTAGGCTACAGGCGCAGCTCTGGGGCCAACGTCCTGACTTTC
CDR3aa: CASSLGYRRSSGANVLTF

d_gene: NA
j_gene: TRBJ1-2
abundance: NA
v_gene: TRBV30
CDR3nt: TGTGCCTGGAGCCTTTTCCTCTCCGGGAGGTATGGCTATACCTTC
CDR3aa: CAWSLFLSGRYGYTF

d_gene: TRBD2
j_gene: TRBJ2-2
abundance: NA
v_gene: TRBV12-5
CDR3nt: TGTGCTAGTGGTTTGGGTTTAGCGGGAGATCTCACCGGGGAGCTGTTTTTT
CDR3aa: CASGLGLAGDLTGELFF

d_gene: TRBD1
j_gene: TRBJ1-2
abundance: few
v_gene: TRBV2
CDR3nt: TGTGCCAGTGGGACAGAACATAACTATGGCTACACCTTC
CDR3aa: CASGTEHNYGYTF

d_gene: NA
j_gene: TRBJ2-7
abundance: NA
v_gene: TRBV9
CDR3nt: TGTGCCAGCAGCGAGAGCCCCGAGGCAGGGTTCCCCTACGAGCAGTACTTC
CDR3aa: CASSESPEAGFPYEQYF

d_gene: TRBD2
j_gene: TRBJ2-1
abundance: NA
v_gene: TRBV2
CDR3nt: TGTGCCAGCAGTGAGAAGCGGGGCCCCTACAATGAGCAGTTCTTC
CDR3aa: CASSEKRGPYNEQFF

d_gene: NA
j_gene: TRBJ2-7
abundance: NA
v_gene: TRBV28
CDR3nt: TGTGCCAGCACTACACCGATGGGCGGCTACGAGCAGTACTTC
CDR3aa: CASTTPMGGYEQYF

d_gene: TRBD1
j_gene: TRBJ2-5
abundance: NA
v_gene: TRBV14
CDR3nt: TGTGCCAGCAGCCAAGGGACAGGGAGGTCGTGGGAGACCCAGTACTTC
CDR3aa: CASSQGTGRSWETQYF

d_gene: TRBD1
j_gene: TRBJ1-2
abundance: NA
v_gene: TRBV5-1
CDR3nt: TGCGCCAGCAGCTTGGGCCGGGACAGGACTAACTATGGCTACACCTTC
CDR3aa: CASSLGRDRTNYGYTF

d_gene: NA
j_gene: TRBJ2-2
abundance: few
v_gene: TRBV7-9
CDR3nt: TGTGCCAGCAGCGCTACGAACACCGGGGAGCTGTTTTTT
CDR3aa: CASSATNTGELFF

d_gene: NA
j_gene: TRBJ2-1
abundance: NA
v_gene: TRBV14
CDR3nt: TGTGCCAGCAGCCCGTATAAGGACGGATTATTCTACAATGAGCAGTTCTTC
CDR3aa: CASSPYKDGLFYNEQFF

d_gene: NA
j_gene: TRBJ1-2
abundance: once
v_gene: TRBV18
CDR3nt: TGTGCCAGCTCACCACCTACAAGGGGGTTAAAGTACACCTTC
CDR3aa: CASSPPTRGLKYTF

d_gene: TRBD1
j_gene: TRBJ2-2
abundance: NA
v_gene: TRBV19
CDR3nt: TGTGCCAGTAGTACCACCGGGACAGGGACCTTGAGCGGGGAGCTGTTTTTT
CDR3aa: CASSTTGTGTLSGELFF

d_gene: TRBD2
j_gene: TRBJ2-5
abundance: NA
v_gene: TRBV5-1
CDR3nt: TGCGCCAGCAGCGGAGGACTAGTCGGAGAGACCCAGTACTTC
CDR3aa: CASSGGLVGETQYF

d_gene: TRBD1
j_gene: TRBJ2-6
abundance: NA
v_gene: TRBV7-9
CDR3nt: TGTGCCAGCAGCTTAGCGCCGGGACAGTCTGGGGCCAACGTCCTGACTTTC
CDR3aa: CASSLAPGQSGANVLTF

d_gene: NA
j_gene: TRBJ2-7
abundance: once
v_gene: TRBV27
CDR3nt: TGTGCCAGCAGATTAGGGACAACCTCCTACGAGCAGTACTTC
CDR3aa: CASRLGTTSYEQYF

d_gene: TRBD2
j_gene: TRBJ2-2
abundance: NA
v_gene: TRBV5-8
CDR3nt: TGTGCCAGCAGCTACTCTAGCGGGAGGTGGAACACCGGGGAGCTGTTTTTT
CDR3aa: CASSYSSGRWNTGELFF

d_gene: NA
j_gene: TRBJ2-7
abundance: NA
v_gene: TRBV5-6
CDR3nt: TGTGCCAGCAGCTTAAGGGACTTCCCACTTGGGGACGAGCAGTACTTC
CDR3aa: CASSLRDFPLGDEQYF

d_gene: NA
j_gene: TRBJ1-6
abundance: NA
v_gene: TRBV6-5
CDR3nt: TGTGCCAGCAGTTACTCGAGGGGGAATAATTCACCCCTCCACTTT
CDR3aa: CASSYSRGNNSPLHF

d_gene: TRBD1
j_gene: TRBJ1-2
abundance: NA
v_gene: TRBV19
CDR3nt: TGTGCCAGTAGTCCAGACAGGGTGGACTATGGCTACACCTTC
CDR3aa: CASSPDRVDYGYTF

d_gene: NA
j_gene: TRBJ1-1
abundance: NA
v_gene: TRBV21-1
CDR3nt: TGTGCCAGCAGCCTACAGGGTTTTAGGACTGAAGCTTTCTTT
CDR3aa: CASSLQGFRTEAFF

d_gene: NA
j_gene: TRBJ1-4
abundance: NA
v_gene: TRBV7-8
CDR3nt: TGTGCCAGCAGCCTCTCGACAGATGAAAAACTGTTTTTT
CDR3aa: CASSLSTDEKLFF

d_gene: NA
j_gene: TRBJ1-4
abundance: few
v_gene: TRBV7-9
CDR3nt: TGTGCCAGCAGCCGAGGGGGTCTTGCTAATGAAAAACTGTTTTTT
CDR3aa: CASSRGGLANEKLFF

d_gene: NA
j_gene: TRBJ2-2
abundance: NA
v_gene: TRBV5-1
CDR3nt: TGCGCCAGCAGCTTGGAATGGGCTGGGACCGGGGAGCTGTTTTTT
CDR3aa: CASSLEWAGTGELFF

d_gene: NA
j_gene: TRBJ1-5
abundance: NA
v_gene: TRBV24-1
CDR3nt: TGTGCCACCAGTAGTTATAGCAATCAGCCCCAGCATTTT
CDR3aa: CATSSYSNQPQHF

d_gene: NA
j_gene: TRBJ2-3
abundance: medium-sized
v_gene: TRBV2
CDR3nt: TGTGCCAGCAGTAAAACAGGGAGGGGGAACACAGATACGCAGTATTTT
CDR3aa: CASSKTGRGNTDTQYF

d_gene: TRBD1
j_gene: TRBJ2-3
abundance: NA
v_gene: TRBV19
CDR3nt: TGTGCCAGTAGTATCTGGGACAGGGGCACAGATACGCAGTATTTT
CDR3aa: CASSIWDRGTDTQYF

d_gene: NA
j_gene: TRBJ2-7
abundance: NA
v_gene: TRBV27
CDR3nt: TGTGCCAGCAGTTTATATAGCGGCGACGAGCAGTACTTC
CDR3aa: CASSLYSGDEQYF

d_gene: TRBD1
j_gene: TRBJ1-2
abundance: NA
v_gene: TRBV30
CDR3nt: TGTGCCTGGAGTCCGGGACAGGGTCTGTTTGGCTACACCTTC
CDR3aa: CAWSPGQGLFGYTF

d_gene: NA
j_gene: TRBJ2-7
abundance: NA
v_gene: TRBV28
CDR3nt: TGTGCCAGCAGTCGAATCGACACCCCTGAGCAGTACTTC
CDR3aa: CASSRIDTPEQYF